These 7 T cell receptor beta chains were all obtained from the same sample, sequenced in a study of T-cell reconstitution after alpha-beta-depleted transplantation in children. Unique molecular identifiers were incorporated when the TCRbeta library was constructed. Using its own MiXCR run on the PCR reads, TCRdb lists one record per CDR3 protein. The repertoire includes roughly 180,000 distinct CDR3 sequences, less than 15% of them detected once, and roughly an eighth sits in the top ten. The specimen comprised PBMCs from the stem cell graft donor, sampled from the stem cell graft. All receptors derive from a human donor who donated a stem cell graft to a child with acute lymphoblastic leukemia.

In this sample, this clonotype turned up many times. Here the CDR3 reads CSALFGLTSAKNIQYF. The CDR3 coding sequence is TGCAGTGCCCTCTTTGGACTTACTTCGGCCAAAAACATTCAGTACTTC. This chain uses TRBV20-1 with TRBJ2-4; TRBD2 might be the D (5 bases). In germline, CDR1 is DFQATT, CDR2 SNEGSKA (reference sequence). Trimming stripped 6 bases from V and 1 base from J, with 19 bases between. This CDR3 region has 16 residues.

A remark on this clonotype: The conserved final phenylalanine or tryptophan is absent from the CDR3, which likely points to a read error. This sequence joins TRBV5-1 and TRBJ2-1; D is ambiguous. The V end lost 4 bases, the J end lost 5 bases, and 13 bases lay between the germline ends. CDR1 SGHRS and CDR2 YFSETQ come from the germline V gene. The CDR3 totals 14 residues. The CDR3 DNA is TGCGCCAGCAGCCCTCAGTTTGGAGACAATGAGCAGTTCTTG. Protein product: CASSPQFGDNEQFL.

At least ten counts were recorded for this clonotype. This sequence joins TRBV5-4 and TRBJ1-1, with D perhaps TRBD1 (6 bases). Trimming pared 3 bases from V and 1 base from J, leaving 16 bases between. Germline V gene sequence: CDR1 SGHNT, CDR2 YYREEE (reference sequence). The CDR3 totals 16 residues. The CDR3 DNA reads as TGTGCCAGCAGCTCATCCTGGACAGAGTGGAACACTGAAGCTTTCTTT. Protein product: CASSSSWTEWNTEAFF.

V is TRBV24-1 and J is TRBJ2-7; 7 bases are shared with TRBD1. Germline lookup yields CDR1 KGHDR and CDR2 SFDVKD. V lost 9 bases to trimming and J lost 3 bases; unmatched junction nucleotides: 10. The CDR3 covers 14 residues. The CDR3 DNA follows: TGTGCCACCGGATTTTCGACAGGGAACTACGAGCAGTACTTC. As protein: CATGFSTGNYEQYF.

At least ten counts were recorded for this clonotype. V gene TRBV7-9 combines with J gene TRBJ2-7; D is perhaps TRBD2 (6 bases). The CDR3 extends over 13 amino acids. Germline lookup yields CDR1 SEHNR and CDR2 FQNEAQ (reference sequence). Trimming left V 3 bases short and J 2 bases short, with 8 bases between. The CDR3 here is CASSFGGAYEQYF. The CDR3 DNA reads TGTGCCAGCAGCTTCGGGGGAGCCTACGAGCAGTACTTC.

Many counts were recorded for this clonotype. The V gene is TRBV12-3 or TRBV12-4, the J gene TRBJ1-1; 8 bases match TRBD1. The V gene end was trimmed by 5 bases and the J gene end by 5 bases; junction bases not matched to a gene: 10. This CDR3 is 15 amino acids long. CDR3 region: CASSPQTGARTEAFF. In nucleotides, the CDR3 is TGTGCCAGCAGTCCCCAGACAGGGGCTCGTACTGAAGCTTTCTTT.

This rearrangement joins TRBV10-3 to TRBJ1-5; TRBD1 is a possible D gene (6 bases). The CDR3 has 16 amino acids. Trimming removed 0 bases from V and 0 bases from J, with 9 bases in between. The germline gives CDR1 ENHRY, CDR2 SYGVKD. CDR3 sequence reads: CAISESGTSSNQPQHF. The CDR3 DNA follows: TGTGCCATCAGTGAGTCGGGGACAAGTAGCAATCAGCCCCAGCATTTT.